These T cell receptor beta chains were read from a single sample in a study of cytomegalovirus exposure and HLA in healthy donors. Only in-frame clones appear in the TCRdb table, and some are missing; sequencing was by immunoSEQ multiplex PCR. The table shows approximately 120,000 clones, with 76% occurring only once. Sequencing was done on a sample of PBMCs. All receptors come from a woman in her 50s in good health and CMV-seropositive. Both conserved end residues are part of each CDR3. A D gene is named only where the DNA matches it firmly. Size values are once, few and many counts, or a class for expanded clones, and some rows have none.

cdr3_nt: TGTGCCAGCTCACCAGAGACAGGATATAACCAAGAGACCCAGTACTTC; cdr3_aa: CASSPETGYNQETQYF; j_call: TRBJ2-5; d_call: -; clone_size: once; v_call: TRBV18
cdr3_nt: TGTGCCAGCAGTTTATACAGGGGGTTTAACACTGAAGCTTTCTTT; cdr3_aa: CASSLYRGFNTEAFF; j_call: TRBJ1-1; d_call: TRBD1; clone_size: few; v_call: TRBV27
cdr3_nt: TGTGCCAGCAGCTTAGGTCGGGGAAGCTCCTACGAGCAGTACTTC; cdr3_aa: CASSLGRGSSYEQYF; j_call: TRBJ2-7; d_call: -; clone_size: -; v_call: TRBV7-2
cdr3_nt: TGTGCCAGCAGTGGACTCCCACCGAACACTGAAGCTTTCTTT; cdr3_aa: CASSGLPPNTEAFF; j_call: TRBJ1-1; d_call: -; clone_size: once; v_call: TRBV6-5
cdr3_nt: TGTGCCAGCAGCCAAGAAGGGGCGTACCAAGAGACCCAGTACTTC; cdr3_aa: CASSQEGAYQETQYF; j_call: TRBJ2-5; d_call: -; clone_size: -; v_call: TRBV14
cdr3_nt: TGTGCCAGCAGCTTCGACGACAGGGGGGACACTGAAGCTTTCTTT; cdr3_aa: CASSFDDRGDTEAFF; j_call: TRBJ1-1; d_call: TRBD1; clone_size: once; v_call: TRBV5-6
cdr3_nt: TGCGCCAGCAGCTTGGGCGGCACGAGCTCTGGGGCCAACGGCCTGACTTTC; cdr3_aa: CASSLGGTSSGANGLTF; j_call: TRBJ2-6; d_call: -; clone_size: -; v_call: TRBV5-1
cdr3_nt: TGTGCCAGTAGTCCCTCCTGGGGCCAGGGGACAGATACGCAGTATTTT; cdr3_aa: CASSPSWGQGTDTQYF; j_call: TRBJ2-3; d_call: -; clone_size: -; v_call: TRBV19
cdr3_nt: TGTGCCAGCAGTACAAGGGGGTCGGACACTGAAGCTTTCTTT; cdr3_aa: CASSTRGSDTEAFF; j_call: TRBJ1-1; d_call: -; clone_size: -; v_call: TRBV6-6
cdr3_nt: TGTGCCAGCAGCTCCCCTAGCTCACCCTCCTACGAGCAGTACTTC; cdr3_aa: CASSSPSSPSYEQYF; j_call: TRBJ2-7; d_call: -; clone_size: few; v_call: TRBV27
cdr3_nt: TGTGCCAGCAGTTCATTAGGTGGGGGGGTAGAGAATGAGCAGTTCTTC; cdr3_aa: CASSSLGGGVENEQFF; j_call: TRBJ2-1; d_call: TRBD2; clone_size: -; v_call: TRBV6-5
cdr3_nt: TGTGCCAGCAGCCAGAGGGGCGCGGGAAGAGGCTACAATGAGCAGTTCTTC; cdr3_aa: CASSQRGAGRGYNEQFF; j_call: TRBJ2-1; d_call: -; clone_size: few; v_call: TRBV7-9
cdr3_nt: TGTGCCAGCAGCGCCTGGACAGGGGGGAGCCCCGGGGGCTACACCTTC; cdr3_aa: CASSAWTGGSPGGYTF; j_call: TRBJ1-2; d_call: TRBD1; clone_size: -; v_call: TRBV11-2
cdr3_nt: TGTGCCAGCAGCTTCCTTGTGAGCTCTGGGGCCAACGTCCTGACTTTC; cdr3_aa: CASSFLVSSGANVLTF; j_call: TRBJ2-6; d_call: -; clone_size: -; v_call: TRBV7-8
cdr3_nt: TGTGCCAGCAGTTTCAAGACTGTTGGGGCCAACGTCCTGACTTTC; cdr3_aa: CASSFKTVGANVLTF; j_call: TRBJ2-6; d_call: -; clone_size: once; v_call: TRBV6-5
cdr3_nt: TGTGCCAGCAGCTTAGCCCGACTAGATATCAGCTCTGGGGCCAACGTCCTGACTTTC; cdr3_aa: CASSLARLDISSGANVLTF; j_call: TRBJ2-6; d_call: -; clone_size: -; v_call: TRBV7-9
cdr3_nt: TGTGCCAGTAGCCCGCCCGGACAGGGGTTTACCGGGGAGCTGTTTTTT; cdr3_aa: CASSPPGQGFTGELFF; j_call: TRBJ2-2; d_call: TRBD1; clone_size: -; v_call: TRBV19
cdr3_nt: TGTGCCAGCAGCTTGGGACTAGCGAACACCGGGGAGCTGTTTTTT; cdr3_aa: CASSLGLANTGELFF; j_call: TRBJ2-2; d_call: -; clone_size: -; v_call: TRBV5-4
cdr3_nt: TGCGCCAGCAGCGCCGGGACTAGCGGGGGAACAGATACGCAGTATTTT; cdr3_aa: CASSAGTSGGTDTQYF; j_call: TRBJ2-3; d_call: TRBD2; clone_size: -; v_call: TRBV5-1
cdr3_nt: TGTGCCAGCAGCCCTGGGGGACAGGGGTTCTACGAGCAGTACTTC; cdr3_aa: CASSPGGQGFYEQYF; j_call: TRBJ2-7; d_call: TRBD1; clone_size: -; v_call: TRBV7-8
cdr3_nt: TGTGCCAGCAGCCAAAGAACAGGGGGATGGACTGAAGCTTTCTTT; cdr3_aa: CASSQRTGGWTEAFF; j_call: TRBJ1-1; d_call: TRBD1; clone_size: -; v_call: TRBV14
cdr3_nt: TGTGCCTGGATACCAGCGGGTTCGTACAATGAGCAGTTCTTC; cdr3_aa: CAWIPAGSYNEQFF; j_call: TRBJ2-1; d_call: -; clone_size: -; v_call: TRBV30
cdr3_nt: TGTGCCAGCAGCTTAGGACAGGGCAATCAGCCCCAGCATTTT; cdr3_aa: CASSLGQGNQPQHF; j_call: TRBJ1-5; d_call: -; clone_size: -; v_call: TRBV7-2
cdr3_nt: TGTGCCAGCAGACGGAACTATGGCTACACCTTC; cdr3_aa: CASRRNYGYTF; j_call: TRBJ1-2; d_call: -; clone_size: -; v_call: TRBV6-5
cdr3_nt: TGTGCCAGCCACTGGGGCACCCTCTATCCCCTCTATGGCTACACCTTC; cdr3_aa: CASHWGTLYPLYGYTF; j_call: TRBJ1-2; d_call: -; clone_size: -; v_call: TRBV21-1
cdr3_nt: TGTGCCAGCAGCTTAGCAGGGACAGGGGGAGAGGAGCAGTACTTC; cdr3_aa: CASSLAGTGGEEQYF; j_call: TRBJ2-7; d_call: TRBD1; clone_size: -; v_call: TRBV7-2
cdr3_nt: TGTGCCAGCAGCTTAACAAGAGGGACAGATACGCAGTATTTT; cdr3_aa: CASSLTRGTDTQYF; j_call: TRBJ2-3; d_call: -; clone_size: -; v_call: TRBV13
cdr3_nt: TGTGCCAGCAGCCTCGGGGTTGGAAACACCATATATTTT; cdr3_aa: CASSLGVGNTIYF; j_call: TRBJ1-3; d_call: -; clone_size: -; v_call: TRBV27
cdr3_nt: TGTGCCAGCAGCTTAATTGGCGGGGCAGATACGCAGTATTTT; cdr3_aa: CASSLIGGADTQYF; j_call: TRBJ2-3; d_call: -; clone_size: -; v_call: TRBV7-7
cdr3_nt: TGTGCCAGCAGGCTCGGACAGGGCTCCTACGGGCAGTACTTC; cdr3_aa: CASRLGQGSYGQYF; j_call: TRBJ2-5; d_call: TRBD1; clone_size: once; v_call: TRBV6-5
cdr3_nt: TGTGCCAGCAGCTTGGACTCCTCTAGCACAGATACGCAGTATTTT; cdr3_aa: CASSLDSSSTDTQYF; j_call: TRBJ2-3; d_call: -; clone_size: -; v_call: TRBV5-4
cdr3_nt: TGTGCCAGCAGCCCCTTAGCGGGAGTCGCAGATACGCAGTATTTT; cdr3_aa: CASSPLAGVADTQYF; j_call: TRBJ2-3; d_call: TRBD2; clone_size: -; v_call: TRBV5-4
cdr3_nt: TGTGCCAGCAGCACCGACAGGGGTTTAGCCGGGGAGCTGTTTTTT; cdr3_aa: CASSTDRGLAGELFF; j_call: TRBJ2-2; d_call: TRBD1; clone_size: -; v_call: TRBV5-6
cdr3_nt: TGTGCCATCAGGAGGGGGACAGCCCTGGAGCAGTACTTC; cdr3_aa: CAIRRGTALEQYF; j_call: TRBJ2-7; d_call: TRBD1; clone_size: -; v_call: TRBV10-3
cdr3_nt: TGTGCCAGCAGCTTAGGGGACAGGGGTATAGAGACCCAGTACTTC; cdr3_aa: CASSLGDRGIETQYF; j_call: TRBJ2-5; d_call: TRBD1; clone_size: once; v_call: TRBV11-3
cdr3_nt: TGTGCCAGCAGCCCGTGGGCAGTGAGCACAGATACGCAGTATTTT; cdr3_aa: CASSPWAVSTDTQYF; j_call: TRBJ2-3; d_call: -; clone_size: -; v_call: TRBV7-2
cdr3_nt: TGTGCCAGCAGCTTCCGGACTAGCGGGGTGAACTACAATGAGCAGTTCTTC; cdr3_aa: CASSFRTSGVNYNEQFF; j_call: TRBJ2-1; d_call: TRBD2; clone_size: -; v_call: TRBV5-6
cdr3_nt: TGTGCCAGTAGTACCCTGGGACTTAACACAGATACGCAGTATTTT; cdr3_aa: CASSTLGLNTDTQYF; j_call: TRBJ2-3; d_call: -; clone_size: -; v_call: TRBV19
cdr3_nt: TGTGCCAGCAGCTCCGGGACTAGCGGGAGAACTGAGCAGTTCTTC; cdr3_aa: CASSSGTSGRTEQFF; j_call: TRBJ2-1; d_call: TRBD2; clone_size: once; v_call: TRBV7-3
cdr3_nt: TGTGCCAGCAGAAGAGGGTACTCCTACGAGCAGTACTTC; cdr3_aa: CASRRGYSYEQYF; j_call: TRBJ2-7; d_call: -; clone_size: -; v_call: TRBV6-5
cdr3_nt: TGTGCCAGCAGTCAGGACATTTATAGCAATCAGCCCCAGCATTTT; cdr3_aa: CASSQDIYSNQPQHF; j_call: TRBJ1-5; d_call: -; clone_size: -; v_call: TRBV6-1
cdr3_nt: TGTGCCAGCACCACACAGGGGATCATGAACACTGAAGCTTTCTTT; cdr3_aa: CASTTQGIMNTEAFF; j_call: TRBJ1-1; d_call: TRBD1; clone_size: -; v_call: TRBV7-6
cdr3_nt: TGTGCCAGCAAGACAGGGAACAATCAGCCCCAGCATTTT; cdr3_aa: CASKTGNNQPQHF; j_call: TRBJ1-5; d_call: TRBD1; clone_size: few; v_call: TRBV27
cdr3_nt: TGTGCCAGCAGCTTGACAGGGGGCGGGGATACGCAGTATTTT; cdr3_aa: CASSLTGGGDTQYF; j_call: TRBJ2-3; d_call: TRBD1; clone_size: -; v_call: TRBV7-3